This T cell receptor (beta chain) originates from a study of T cells expressing NK-cell markers. On the study more broadly: CD3+CD56+NKG2C+, CD3+CD56+NKG2C- and CD3+CD56-NKG2C+ T cells, once sorted, supplied the TCR beta repertoires. General study points: A range of about 1.0-8% of CD8+ T cells consisted of dominant NKG2C+ clonotypes in more than five donors. HCMV specificity of the expanded NKG2C+ T cell clones stayed unclear.

Scientists made TCR beta cDNA using 5'RACE template switching with UMIs. TCRdb reanalyzed the 5' RACE reads, giving one entry per CDR3 protein sequence and no DNA. The repertoire table contains 160,000 or so distinct CDR3 sequences. This CDR3 has 14 residues. On this clonotype itself: As yet, its antigen is unknown.

This chain connects TRBV12-3 or TRBV12-4 to TRBJ1-1. This receptor was taken from a woman between 18 and 70 years old in good health. Sequencing was done on a sample of blood T cells: a sorted CD56 or NKG2C T cell subset, CD4+ or CD8+ T cells, or bulk PBMC T cells (not recorded which). This CDR3 is CASSQNAGNTEAFF.